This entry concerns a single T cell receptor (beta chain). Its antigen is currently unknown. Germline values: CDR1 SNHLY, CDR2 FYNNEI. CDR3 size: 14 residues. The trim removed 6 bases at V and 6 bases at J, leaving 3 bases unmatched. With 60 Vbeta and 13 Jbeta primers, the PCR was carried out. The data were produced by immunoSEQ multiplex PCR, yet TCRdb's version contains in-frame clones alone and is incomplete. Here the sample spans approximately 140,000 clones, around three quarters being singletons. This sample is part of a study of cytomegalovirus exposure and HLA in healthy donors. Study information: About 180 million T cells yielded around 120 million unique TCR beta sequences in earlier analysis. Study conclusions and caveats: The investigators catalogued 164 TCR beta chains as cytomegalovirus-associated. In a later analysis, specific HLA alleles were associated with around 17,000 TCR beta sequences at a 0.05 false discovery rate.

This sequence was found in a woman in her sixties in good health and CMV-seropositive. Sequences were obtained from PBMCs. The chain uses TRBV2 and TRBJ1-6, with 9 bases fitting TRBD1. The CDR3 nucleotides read TGTGCCAGCAGCCGGACAGGGGTTAATTCACCCCTCCACTTT. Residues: CASSRTGVNSPLHF.